This T cell receptor beta chain was sequenced for a study of HIV-infected children after antiretroviral therapy interruption. Study summary: Children's median ages were around 9.1 years and 8 years by group.

Trimming took 12 bases from V and 9 from J, leaving 17 bases between them. This CDR3 is 12 amino acids long. The germline V gene has CDR1 KGHDR and CDR2 SFDVKD. In its sample, this clonotype was seen many times. Documented treatment: PENTA 11 planned treatment interruption arm or continuous ART arm. Unique molecular identifiers were included in an RNA-based 3' RACE TCR library. TCRdb ran MiXCR on the 3' RACE reads and lists one entry per CDR3 protein. This table has 45,000 to 50,000 distinct CDR3 sequences, 3.5% to 5% appearing once. The receptor's source is a pool of human donors with HIV. The source material was CD45RA+ CD4+ T cells from PBMCs, pooled from several time points, sampled from a donor given antiretroviral therapy, either interrupted or continuous. The subset: naive CD4+ CD45RA+ CD45RO- T cells. The chain couples TRBV24-1 to TRBJ2-4; possible D gene TRBD1, 5 bases. CDR3 loop: CACAQGGGIQYF. CDR3 bases: TGTGCCTGCGCGCAGGGCGGCGGCATTCAGTACTTC.